This entry lists 10 T cell receptor beta chains sequenced from one sample in a study of blood T cell repertoires in COVID-19. Clones were read by immunoSEQ multiplex PCR, and TCRdb kept only the in-frame ones, dropping some. The profile shows under 250,000 clones, around four fifths of them singletons. The sequenced sample was peripheral blood. All receptors derive from a woman aged 55-69 years with active or convalescent COVID-19.

This clone was seen a single time. This CDR3 is CASKHHNQPQHF. The CDR3 DNA sequence: TGTGCCAGTAAGCACCACAATCAGCCCCAGCATTTT. The chain links TRBV19 to TRBJ1-5; D is unresolved. This CDR3 region has 12 residues. Trimming removed 7 bases from V and 3 bases from J, with 7 bases in between. Germline-derived CDR1 and CDR2 are LNHDA and SQIVND (reference sequence).

The chain uses TRBV7-2 and TRBJ1-2; TRBD1 matches at 7 bases. With 2 bases clipped from V and 4 bases from J, the junction kept 4 bases outside the gene matches. There are 14 residues in the CDR3. Germline V gene data show CDR1 as SGHTA and CDR2 as FQGNSA. CDR3 loop: CASSLPGQPYGYTF. CDR3 bases: TGTGCCAGCAGCTTACCGGGACAGCCCTATGGCTACACCTTC.

The genes are TRBV28 and TRBJ1-6, with TRBD1 identical over 7 bases. J gave up 6 bases and V 5 bases, and 10 bases lay outside the gene matches. The CDR3 sequence is 16 residues long. The germline V gene encodes CDR1 MDHEN and CDR2 SYDVKM. CDR3 bases: TGTGCCAGCAGTCCACCTCGGGGACAGAGTAATTCACCCCTCCACTTT. It specifies CASSPPRGQSNSPLHF.

The chain links TRBV19 to TRBJ2-4; 8 nucleotides agree with TRBD2. The CDR3 loop spans 18 amino acids. From germline, CDR1 is LNHDA and CDR2 SQIVND (reference sequence). V lost 6 bases to trimming and J lost 9 bases; unmatched junction nucleotides: 22. The CDR3 nucleotides are TGTGCCAGTAGCAGCTCCCCCGGTCGAGCGGGAGAGAGTAGCATTCAGTACTTC. This codes for CASSSSPGRAGESSIQYF.

The DNA of the CDR3 is TGTGCCAGCAGCCCCGGGGGACAGGGCTACGAGCAGTACTTC. Protein product: CASSPGGQGYEQYF. The chain carries TRBV7-9 and TRBJ2-7; 9 nucleotides match TRBD1. The CDR3 has 14 residues. V was pared by 5 bases and J by 3 bases, with 5 bases of the junction left unmatched. The V gene's germline CDR1 is SEHNR and CDR2 FQNEAQ (reference sequence). Based on the CDR3 plus reference TRBV7-9 and TRBJ2-7, the full variable domain is DTGVSQNPRHKITKRGQNVTFRCDPISEHNRLYWYRQTLGQGPEFLTYFQNEAQLEKSRLLSDRFSAERPKGSFSTLEIQRTEQGDSAMYLCASSPGGQGYEQYFGPGTRLTVT.

DNA for the CDR3: TGTGCCAGCAGAACTACAGGGACCGGGGAGCTGTTTTTT. Residues: CASRTTGTGELFF. The J gene is TRBJ2-2, the V gene TRBV12-3 or TRBV12-4, with D possibly matching TRBD1 (6 bases). The CDR3 totals 13 residues. Trimming cost V 6 bases and J 5 bases, with 10 bases left between them.

J is TRBJ1-3 and V is TRBV2, with 9 bases fitting TRBD1. The CDR3 length is 16 residues. Germline V gene lookup returns CDR1 SNHLY and CDR2 FYNNEI. V dropped 5 bases and J dropped 2; count of bases not matched to a gene: 7. The CDR3 loop reads CASSRSGTGTGNTIYF. The CDR3 DNA reads TGTGCCAGCAGTCGATCCGGGACAGGGACTGGAAACACCATATATTTT.

This chain links TRBV19 with TRBJ2-1, with TRBD1 as a possible D gene (5 bases). The CDR3 extends over 14 amino acids. The V and J ends lost 8 bases and 6 bases respectively, with 17 bases between them. Looked up from germline, CDR1 is LNHDA and CDR2 is SQIVND (reference sequence). In nucleotides, the CDR3 is TGTGCCAGTGCCGAACAGGCCCTACTCAATGAGCAGTTCTTC. It is translated as CASAEQALLNEQFF.

In the case of this clone: One junction end does not reproduce the germline sequence, and a read error may be involved. V usage is TRBV9 and J usage is TRBJ2-2, with D perhaps matching TRBD1 (6 bases). Per the germline V gene, CDR1 is SGDLS and CDR2 is YYNGEE. This CDR3 is 14 amino acids long. CDR3: CTSSVGQPSGELFF. The DNA of the CDR3 is TGTACCAGCAGCGTCGGACAGCCCTCCGGGGAGCTGTTTTTT.

This chain links TRBV7-6 with TRBJ2-3; D is uncertain. The CDR3 extends over 13 amino acids. Trimming left V 1 base short and J 6 bases short, with 8 bases between. Germline CDR1 reads SGHVS; CDR2 reads FNYEAQ. In DNA form, the CDR3 reads TGTGCCAGCAGCTTAGGAATGGCCGATACGCAGTATTTT. It encodes CASSLGMADTQYF.